This T cell receptor (beta chain) was observed in a study of cytomegalovirus exposure and HLA in healthy donors. General study points: In an earlier analysis, most TCR beta V segments were productive about 87% or about 30% of the time. Altogether, more than 150 TCR beta chains were recorded as cytomegalovirus-associated. For most subjects, TCR beta sequences were reported to predict HLA-A and HLA-B alleles with accuracy.

The CDR3 length is 15 residues. CDR1 and CDR2 from the germline V gene are SGHAT and FQDESV (reference sequence). The V gene lost 0 bases and the J gene lost 0 bases, with 8 bases spanning the gap. This clone appeared a few times. The antigen is unknown. PCR used 60 Vbeta primers and 13 Jbeta primers. Some clones are missing from TCRdb's copy, which holds only in-frame ones; the method was immunoSEQ multiplex PCR. The sample has 130,000 or so clones, 82% seen once. The source is a woman between 50 and 59 years old in good health and CMV-seropositive. The rearrangement joins TRBV11-1 to TRBJ1-2; tentatively, D is TRBD1 (6 bases). The sample taken for sequencing was PBMCs. The CDR3 coding sequence is TGTGCCAGCAGCTTAGCACCAGGGGCTAACTATGGCTACACCTTC. This sequence encodes CASSLAPGANYGYTF.